The source of this T cell receptor beta chain is a study of response to subunit inactivated influenza vaccine. A single record per CDR3 protein comes from TCRdb applying MiXCR to the RT-PCR reads. The data hold about 570,000 distinct CDR3 sequences, with 11% observed a single time. V was clipped by 4 bases and J by 4 bases, with 8 bases between them. CDR1 and CDR2 from the germline V gene are MDHEN and SYDVKM. This CDR3 is built from 13 residues. The sample also formed part of further work on T cells expressing NK-cell markers. That work adds: 5'RACE template switching with UMIs produced the TCR beta cDNA. Researchers got TCR beta repertoires out of sorted CD3+CD56+NKG2C+, CD3+CD56+NKG2C- and CD3+CD56-NKG2C+ T cells.

Sample: PBMCs from blood, taken on the day of vaccination. V and J are TRBV28 and TRBJ2-1; a weak D match, TRBD1 (6 bases). This receptor was identified in a man aged 45-65 years who received an inactivated influenza vaccine. CDR3 in DNA: TGTGCCAGCAGTTGGGACAAATACAATGAGCAGTTCTTC. Its translation: CASSWDKYNEQFF.